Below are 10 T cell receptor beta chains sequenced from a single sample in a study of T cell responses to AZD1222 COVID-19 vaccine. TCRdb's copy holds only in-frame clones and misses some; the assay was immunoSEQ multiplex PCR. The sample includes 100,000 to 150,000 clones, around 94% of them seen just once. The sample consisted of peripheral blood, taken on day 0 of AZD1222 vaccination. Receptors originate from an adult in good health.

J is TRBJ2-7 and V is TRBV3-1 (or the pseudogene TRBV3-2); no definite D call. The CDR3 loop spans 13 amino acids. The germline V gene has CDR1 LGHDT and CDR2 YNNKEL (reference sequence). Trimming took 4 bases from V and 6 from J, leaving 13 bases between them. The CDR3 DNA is TGTGCCAGCAGCCCGCTACCGCCCGGCGAGCAGTACTTC. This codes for CASSPLPPGEQYF.

The CDR3 sequence: CAISESGEGDTQYF. CDR3 nucleotide sequence: TGTGCCATCAGTGAATCAGGGGAGGGCGATACGCAGTATTTT. The rearrangement joins TRBV10-3 to TRBJ2-3, with D perhaps matching TRBD2 (7 bases). This CDR3 contains 14 residues. V was clipped by 3 bases and J by 6 bases, with 13 bases between them. CDR1 ENHRY and CDR2 SYGVKD come from the germline V gene.

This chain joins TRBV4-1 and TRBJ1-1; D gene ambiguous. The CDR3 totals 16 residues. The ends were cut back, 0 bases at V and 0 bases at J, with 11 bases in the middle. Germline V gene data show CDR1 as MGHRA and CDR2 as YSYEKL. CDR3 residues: CASSQDPSPMNTEAFF. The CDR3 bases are TGCGCCAGCAGCCAAGATCCCAGTCCGATGAACACTGAAGCTTTCTTT.

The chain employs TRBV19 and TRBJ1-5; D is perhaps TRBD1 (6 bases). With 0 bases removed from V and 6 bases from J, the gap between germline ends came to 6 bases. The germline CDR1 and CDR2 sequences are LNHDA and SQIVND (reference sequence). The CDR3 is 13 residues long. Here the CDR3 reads CASSIEGAQPQHF. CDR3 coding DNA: TGTGCCAGTAGTATAGAGGGGGCTCAGCCCCAGCATTTT.

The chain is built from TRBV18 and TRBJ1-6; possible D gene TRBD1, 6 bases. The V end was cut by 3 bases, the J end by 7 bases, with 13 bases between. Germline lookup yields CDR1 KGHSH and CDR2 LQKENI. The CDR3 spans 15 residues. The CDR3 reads CASSPRTDLNSPLHF. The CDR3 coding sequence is TGTGCCAGCTCACCGAGGACAGACCTAAATTCACCCCTCCACTTT.

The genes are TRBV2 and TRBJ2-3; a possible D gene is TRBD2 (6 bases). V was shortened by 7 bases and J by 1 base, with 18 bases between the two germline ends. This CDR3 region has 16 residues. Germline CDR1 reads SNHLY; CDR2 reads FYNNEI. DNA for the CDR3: TGTGCCAGCATCCGGGACTCCGCAGTTGGCACAGATACGCAGTATTTT. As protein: CASIRDSAVGTDTQYF. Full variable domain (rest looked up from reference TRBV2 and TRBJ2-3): EPEVTQTPSHQVTQMGQEVILRCVPISNHLYFYWYRQILGQKVEFLVSFYNNEISEKSEIFDDQFSVERPDGSNFTLKIRSTKLEDSAMYFCASIRDSAVGTDTQYFGPGTRLTVL.

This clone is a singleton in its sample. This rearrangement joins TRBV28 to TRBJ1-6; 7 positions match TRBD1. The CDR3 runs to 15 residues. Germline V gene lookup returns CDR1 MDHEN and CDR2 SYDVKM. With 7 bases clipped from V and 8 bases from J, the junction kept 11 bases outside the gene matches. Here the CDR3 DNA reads TGTGCCAGCAACCTAGGGCAGGGGGTGTATTCACCCCTCCACTTT. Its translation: CASNLGQGVYSPLHF.

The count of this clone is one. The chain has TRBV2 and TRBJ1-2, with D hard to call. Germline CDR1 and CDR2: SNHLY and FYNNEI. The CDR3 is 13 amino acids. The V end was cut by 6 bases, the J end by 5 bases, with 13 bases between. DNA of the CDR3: TGTGCCAGCAGCCCCGCCCTGCAATATGGCTACACCTTC. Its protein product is CASSPALQYGYTF.

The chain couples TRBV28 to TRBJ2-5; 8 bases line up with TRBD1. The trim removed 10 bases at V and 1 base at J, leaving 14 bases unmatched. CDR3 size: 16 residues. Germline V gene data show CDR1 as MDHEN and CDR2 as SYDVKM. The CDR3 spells CAIQGAGPGGQETQYF. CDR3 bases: TGTGCCATCCAGGGGGCGGGACCCGGGGGCCAAGAGACCCAGTACTTC.

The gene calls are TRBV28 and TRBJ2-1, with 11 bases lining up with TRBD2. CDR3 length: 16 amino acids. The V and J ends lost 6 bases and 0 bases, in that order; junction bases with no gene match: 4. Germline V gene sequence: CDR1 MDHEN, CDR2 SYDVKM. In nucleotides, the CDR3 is TGTGCCAGCAGCCATGGACTAGCGGGCTCCTACAATGAGCAGTTCTTC. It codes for CASSHGLAGSYNEQFF. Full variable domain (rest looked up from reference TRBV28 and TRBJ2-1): DVKVTQSSRYLVKRTGEKVFLECVQDMDHENMFWYRQDPGLGLRLIYFSYDVKMKEKGDIPEGYSVSREKKERFSLILESASTNQTSMYLCASSHGLAGSYNEQFFGPGTRLTVL.